The T cell receptor (beta chain) described here comes from a study of T cell responses to AZD1222 COVID-19 vaccine. Second doses at about 4 or about 12 weeks were pooled. Findings and caveats of the study: Only a handful of AZD1222 recipients were seropositive at baseline. At 160-218 and 743-854, vaccine-associated CD4 TCRs were dominant, and they spanned spike. Donors skewed white British and female; clonal diversity was possibly underestimated.

There are a few counts of this clone. Its antigen is as yet unknown. Clones were sequenced by immunoSEQ multiplex PCR, and TCRdb holds only the in-frame ones, with some missing. The sample includes fewer than 150,000 clones, 85% to 95% of them seen just once. V was cut by 0 bases and J by 4 bases, with 12 bases left in between. CDR1 MNHEY and CDR2 SVGEGT come from the germline V gene. The CDR3 totals 15 residues. The sample in question was peripheral blood, obtained 28 days after the second AZD1222 dose. This TCR was sampled from an adult who received the AZD1222 COVID-19 vaccine. V is TRBV6-2 or TRBV6-3 and J is TRBJ1-1, with D possibly TRBD1 on 5 matching bases. The CDR3 sequence: CASSYSWGGSTEAFF. CDR3 DNA: TGTGCCAGCAGTTACTCGTGGGGCGGCAGCACTGAAGCTTTCTTT.